This T cell receptor (beta chain) was retrieved from a study of blood T cell repertoires in COVID-19 (TCRdb year 2020). Regarding the study in general: The collaborator samples originated in the United States, Italy and Spain and spanned the acute and convalescent phases of COVID-19. The material from the prospective study consisted of cDNA or gDNA derived from T cells, B-cell-depleted T cells, or PBMCs. Subjects who had been exposed to COVID-19, were actively infected with it, or had recovered from it provided the deeply sampled blood TCRbeta repertoires that made up the dataset. The repertoires were made available in a free public database intended to serve as a resource for research on the immune response to SARS-CoV-2. The samples were drawn from two sources: the first 160 participants of the ongoing ImmuneRACE study, and approximately 1,300 subjects contributed by 6 global collaborators. Sample metadata almost always included a de-identified subject ID, COVID-19 status, age in years and sex. Where available, HLA class I and class II types were taken from metadata supplied by the sample provider and were not determined by assay-based typing. Findings and caveats that apply to the study as a whole: How much clinical and demographic metadata was included differed by source and by participant, and the metadata was provided uncurated.

TCRbeta CDR3 regions were amplified from genomic DNA using the immunoSEQ Assay, a bias-controlled multiplex PCR. The original methods were these. Within the assay, amplification of reference gene primers was used to estimate how many nucleated cells each sample contained. Sequence reads were collapsed and filtered to measure the absolute abundance of every unique TCRbeta CDR3 rearrangement. For each sample, productive Simpson clonality was calculated as the square root of Simpson's diversity index over productive rearrangements. In TCRdb, the immuneACCESS table is reduced to in-frame sequences with V and J assigned. These tables do not hold every clone; where another copy was compared, an unresolved V gene accounts for under half, and the others remain unexplained. V, J and clone size were drawn from that table, and D and trimming were deduced from the DNA. This sample has a few hundred thousand clones in its table, and more than 70% of those were observed once. 6.9% of the sample goes to the ten largest clones.

A second Seattle source provided samples from volunteer blood donors who had recovered from COVID-19. Each collaborating institution followed its own protocols to collect whole blood in K2EDTA tubes. For TCRbeta analysis, collaborators shipped samples in one of three forms: frozen whole blood, isolated PBMCs, or DNA extracted from either of those sample types. Concerning this clone itself: The specificity of this receptor is unknown. No much larger clone exists at a distance of one base, and base qualities are not known.

The V end gives up 2 bases and the J end 5 bases, leaving 10 bases in the junction not matched to a gene. CDR1 and CDR2, looked up from the germline V gene, are KGHDR and SFDVKD. Inclusive of the bounding cysteine and phenylalanine, the CDR3 is 18 residues long. Only the CDR3 part of the read is kept: 54 bases, read in frame from the first base. The sequence was obtained from a woman in her twenties or thirties who had recovered from COVID-19. This chain is built from TRBV24-1 and TRBJ2-2, with TRBD1 identical over 10 junction bases. The sample was peripheral blood. The bases read TGTGCCACCAGTGATTCCAGCCCCGGGACAGGGGTGACCGGGGAGCTGTTTTTT. It codes for CATSDSSPGTGVTGELFF.